This T cell receptor (beta chain) stems from a study of beta chain features in type 1 diabetes. This clone appeared a few times. Its cognate antigen is unknown. General study findings and limits: Shorter TCRB CDR3s, moderately but significantly so, marked every one of the four CD4+ subsets in Type 1 diabetes patients.

The isolated RNA, all of it, was reverse transcribed, so expressed TCRB transcripts were what got sequenced. TCRdb keeps only in-frame clones here, not all; method: immunoSEQ multiplex PCR. The table shows about 260,000 clones, with around 24% occurring only once. Germline trimming cut 4 bases from V and 5 bases from J; bases unmatched to any gene: 2. CDR1 and CDR2 (germline): MRHNA, SNTAGT. The length of the CDR3 is 13 residues. The source of this sequence is a woman aged 25-40 years with type 1 diabetes. This chain joins TRBV6-4 and TRBJ2-1; TRBD2 matches 7 bases. Sequencing used naive CD4+ T cells from blood. The CDR3 reads CASSATSNNEQFF. The CDR3 DNA follows: TGTGCCAGCAGTGCGACTAGCAACAATGAGCAGTTCTTC.